This TCR beta chain was identified during a study of blood T cell repertoires in COVID-19. Looked up from germline, CDR1 is SGHAT and CDR2 is FQNNGV. CDR3 length: 18 residues. V was pared by 1 base and J by 1 base, with 17 bases between. Some clones are missing from TCRdb's copy, which holds only in-frame ones; the method was immunoSEQ multiplex PCR. The top ten hold 7.3% of the sample, which has roughly 66,000 clones, about 91% seen once. The chain links TRBV11-2 to TRBJ2-1; tentative D call: TRBD1 (6 bases). This TCR came from a human donor in a cohort sampled during active COVID-19. The sample was peripheral blood. The CDR3 sequence: CASSLVGGGAGSYNEQFF. For the CDR3, the DNA is TGTGCCAGCAGCTTAGTAGGGGGTGGGGCCGGGTCCTACAATGAGCAGTTCTTC.